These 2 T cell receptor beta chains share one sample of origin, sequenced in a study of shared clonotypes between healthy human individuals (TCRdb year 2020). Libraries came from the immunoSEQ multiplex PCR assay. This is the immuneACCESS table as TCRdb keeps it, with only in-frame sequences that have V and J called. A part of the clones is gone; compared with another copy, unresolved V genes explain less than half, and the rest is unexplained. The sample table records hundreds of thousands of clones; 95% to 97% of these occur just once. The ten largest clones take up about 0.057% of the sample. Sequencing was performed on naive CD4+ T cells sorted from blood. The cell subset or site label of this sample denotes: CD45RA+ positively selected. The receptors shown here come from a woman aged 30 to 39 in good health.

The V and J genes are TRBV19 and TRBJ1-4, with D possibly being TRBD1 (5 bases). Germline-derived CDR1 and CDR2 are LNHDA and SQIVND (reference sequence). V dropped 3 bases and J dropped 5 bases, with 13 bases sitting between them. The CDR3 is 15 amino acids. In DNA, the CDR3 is TGTGCCAGTAGTATTATGGGGCTCGGGAATGAAAAACTGTTTTTT. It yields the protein CASSIMGLGNEKLFF.

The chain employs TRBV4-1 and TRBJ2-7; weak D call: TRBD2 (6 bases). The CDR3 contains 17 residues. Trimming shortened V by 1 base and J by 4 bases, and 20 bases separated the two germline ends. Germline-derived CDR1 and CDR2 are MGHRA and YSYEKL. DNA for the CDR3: TGCGCCAGCAGCCAAGGGCAGGCTAGCGCCGTCCTATACGAGCAGTACTTC. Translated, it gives CASSQGQASAVLYEQYF.